The 6 T cell receptor beta chains below come from one sample, sequenced in a study of blood T cell repertoires in COVID-19. Assay: immunoSEQ multiplex PCR; the TCRdb copy retains only in-frame clones and omits some. The sample includes around 97,000 clones, roughly 90% of them seen just once. The sequenced material came from peripheral blood. These receptor sequences come from a woman aged 80 or older in a cohort sampled during active COVID-19.

The rearrangement joins TRBV12-5 to TRBJ2-7, with D perhaps TRBD1 (6 bases). V gave up 4 bases and J gave up 0 bases, with 13 bases separating them. The CDR3 has 15 amino acids. Germline CDR1 reads LGHNT; CDR2 reads FRNRAP. CDR3: CASGSPTGHSYEQYF. For the CDR3, the DNA is TGTGCTAGTGGTTCGCCTACAGGGCACTCCTACGAGCAGTACTTC. Filled out from reference TRBV12-5 and TRBJ2-7, the complete variable domain reads DARVTQTPRHKVTEMGQEVTMRCQPILGHNTVFWYRQTMMQGLELLAYFRNRAPLDDSGMPKDRFSAEMPDATLATLKIQPSEPRDSAVYFCASGSPTGHSYEQYFGPGTRLTVT.

A single count supports this clone. The rearrangement joins TRBV29-1 to TRBJ2-7; 13 bases are shared with TRBD2. V trimming: 1 base; J trimming: 6 bases; junction bases outside the gene matches: 6. Germline V gene sequence: CDR1 SQVTM, CDR2 ANQGSEA. The CDR3 is 15 residues long. The CDR3 here is CSVEVLAGGLGEQYF. The CDR3 DNA sequence: TGCAGCGTTGAAGTACTAGCGGGAGGGCTTGGCGAGCAGTACTTC.

The chain is built from TRBV10-1 and TRBJ1-1, with 10 bases identical to TRBD1. Germline V CDR1 and CDR2: WNHNN, SYGVQD (reference sequence). The CDR3 extends over 16 amino acids. With V trimmed by 6 bases and J by 0 bases, 7 bases remained unmatched. The CDR3 here is CASSRGQGGMNTEAFF. CDR3 bases: TGCGCCAGCAGCCGCGGACAGGGGGGCATGAACACTGAAGCTTTCTTT.

V gene TRBV19 combines with J gene TRBJ2-4; TRBD1 might be the D (6 bases). Looked up from germline, CDR1 is LNHDA and CDR2 is SQIVND (reference sequence). This CDR3 has 14 amino acids. The V and J ends lost 5 bases and 3 bases respectively, with 11 bases between them. For the CDR3, the DNA is TGTGCCAGTAGTCCACAGGGTTACAAAAACATTCAGTACTTC. It translates to CASSPQGYKNIQYF.

A note on this clone: In the same sample, other DNA sequences code for this CDR3. This chain joins TRBV19 and TRBJ1-2, with D possibly matching TRBD1 (5 bases). V was shortened by 3 bases and J by 4 bases, with 9 bases between the two germline ends. This CDR3 is built from 13 residues. Germline lookup yields CDR1 LNHDA and CDR2 SQIVND (reference sequence). CDR3 amino acids: CASSIGAGYGYTF. The DNA for the CDR3 is TGTGCCAGTAGTATTGGGGCTGGCTATGGCTACACCTTC.

The CDR3, as DNA: TGCAGTGTTAAAGGGAGTCCAGCTTTCTTT. Its translation: CSVKGSPAFF. The chain has TRBV20-1 and TRBJ1-1; D not resolved. From germline, CDR1 is DFQATT and CDR2 SNEGSKA (reference sequence). CDR3 length equals 10 residues. The V gene lost 7 bases and the J gene lost 10 bases, with 13 bases spanning the gap.